The 3 T cell receptor beta chains in this list originate from one sample, sequenced in a study of CXCR4 blockade with PD-1 therapy in pancreatic cancer. The repertoire was sequenced with immunoSEQ multiplex PCR; TCRdb's copy has only in-frame clones and lacks some. This sample has some 2,400 clones, with about 40% found just once. The sequencing sample was made of tumor tissue. The receptors originated from a human donor with pancreatic ductal adenocarcinoma.

The genes are TRBV11-3 and TRBJ1-4, with 10 bases identical to TRBD1. V gave up 5 bases and J gave up 7 bases; unmatched junction bases: 7. In germline, CDR1 is SGHNT, CDR2 YENEEA. There are 15 residues in the CDR3. This CDR3 is CASSPRQGAAEKLFF. In DNA form, the CDR3 reads TGTGCCAGCAGCCCCCGACAGGGGGCGGCTGAAAAACTGTTTTTT. The variable domain in full, completed from reference TRBV11-3 and TRBJ1-4, reads EAGVVQSPRYKIIEKKQPVAFWCNPISGHNTLYWYLQNLGQGPELLIRYENEEAVDDSQLPKDRFSAERLKGVDSTLKIQPAELGDSAVYLCASSPRQGAAEKLFFGSGTQLSVL.

The chain couples TRBV5-1 to TRBJ2-2, with 10 bases identical to TRBD1. The ends lost 3 bases at V and 5 bases at J; junction bases unmatched: 4. Looked up from germline, CDR1 is SGHRS and CDR2 is YFSETQ. This CDR3 contains 15 residues. In DNA, the CDR3 is TGCGCCAGCAGCTGGGGGACAGGGGAAACCGGGGAGCTGTTTTTT. As protein: CASSWGTGETGELFF. Drawing the rest from reference TRBV5-1 and TRBJ2-2, the complete variable domain is KAGVTQTPRYLIKTRGQQVTLSCSPISGHRSVSWYQQTPGQGLQFLFEYFSETQRNKGNFPGRFSGRQFSNSRSEMNVSTLELGDSALYLCASSWGTGETGELFFGEGSRLTVL.

The chain links TRBV11-3 to TRBJ2-5, with 8 bases lining up with TRBD2. V lost 5 bases, J lost 5 bases, and 13 bases stayed unmatched. CDR3 length: 16 amino acids. Germline lookup yields CDR1 SGHNT and CDR2 YENEEA. The CDR3 DNA reads TGTGCCAGCAGCGCTACTAGCGGTACCTACCGGGAGACCCAGTACTTC. Translating it yields CASSATSGTYRETQYF.